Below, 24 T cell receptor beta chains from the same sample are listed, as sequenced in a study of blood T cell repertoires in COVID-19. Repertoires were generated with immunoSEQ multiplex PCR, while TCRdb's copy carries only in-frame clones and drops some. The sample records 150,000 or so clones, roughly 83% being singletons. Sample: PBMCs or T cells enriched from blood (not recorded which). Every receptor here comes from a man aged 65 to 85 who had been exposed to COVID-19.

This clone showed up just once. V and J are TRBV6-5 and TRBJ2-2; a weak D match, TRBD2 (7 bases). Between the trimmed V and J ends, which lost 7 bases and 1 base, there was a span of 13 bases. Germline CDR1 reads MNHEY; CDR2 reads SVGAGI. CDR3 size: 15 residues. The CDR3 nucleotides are TGTGCCAGCAAATTCGGGGGGCGGAACACCGGGGAGCTGTTTTTT. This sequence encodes CASKFGGRNTGELFF.

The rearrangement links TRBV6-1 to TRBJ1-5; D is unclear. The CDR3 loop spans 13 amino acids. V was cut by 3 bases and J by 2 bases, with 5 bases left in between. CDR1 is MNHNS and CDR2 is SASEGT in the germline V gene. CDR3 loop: CASSDRGNQPQHF. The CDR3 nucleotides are TGTGCCAGCAGTGACCGGGGCAATCAGCCCCAGCATTTT.

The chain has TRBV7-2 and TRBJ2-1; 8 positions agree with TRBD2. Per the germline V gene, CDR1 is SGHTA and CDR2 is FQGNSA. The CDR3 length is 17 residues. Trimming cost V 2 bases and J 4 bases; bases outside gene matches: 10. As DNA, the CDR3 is TGTGCCAGCAGCTTAAAGGGTCTAGCGGGTGTTTACAATGAGCAGTTCTTC. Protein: CASSLKGLAGVYNEQFF.

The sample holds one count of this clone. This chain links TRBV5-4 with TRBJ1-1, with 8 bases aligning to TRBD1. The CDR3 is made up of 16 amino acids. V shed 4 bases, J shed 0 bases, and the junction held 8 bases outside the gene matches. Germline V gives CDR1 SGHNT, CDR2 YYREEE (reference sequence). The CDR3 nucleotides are TGTGCCAGCAGCACCGGGACAGGAAGTATGAACACTGAAGCTTTCTTT. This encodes CASSTGTGSMNTEAFF.

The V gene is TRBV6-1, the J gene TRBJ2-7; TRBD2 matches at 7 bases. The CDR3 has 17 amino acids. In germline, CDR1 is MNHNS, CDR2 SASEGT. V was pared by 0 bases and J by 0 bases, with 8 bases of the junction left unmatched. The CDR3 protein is CASSEAGLAVSSYEQYF. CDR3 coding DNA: TGTGCCAGCAGTGAAGCCGGGCTAGCGGTCTCCTCCTACGAGCAGTACTTC.

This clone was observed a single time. The chain's CDR3 is CASSLAGGLGDYGYTF. The DNA of the CDR3 is TGCGCCAGCAGCTTGGCCGGGGGGCTTGGGGACTATGGCTACACCTTC. The rearrangement links TRBV5-1 to TRBJ1-2; D possibly corresponds to TRBD1 (6 bases). Germline values: CDR1 SGHRS, CDR2 YFSETQ. CDR3 length equals 16 residues. Trimming took off 0 bases at V and 3 bases at J, with 15 bases between the two ends.

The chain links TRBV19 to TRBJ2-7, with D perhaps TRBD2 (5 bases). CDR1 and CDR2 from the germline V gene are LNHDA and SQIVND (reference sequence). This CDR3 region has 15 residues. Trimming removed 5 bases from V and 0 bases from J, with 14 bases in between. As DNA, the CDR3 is TGTGCCAGTAGTTTCGGAGGTTCGAGCTCCTACGAGCAGTACTTC. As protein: CASSFGGSSSYEQYF.

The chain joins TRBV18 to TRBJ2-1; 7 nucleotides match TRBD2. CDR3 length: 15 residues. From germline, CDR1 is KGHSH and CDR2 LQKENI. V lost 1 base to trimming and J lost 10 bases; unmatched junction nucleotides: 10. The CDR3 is CASSPQSGTSGEQFF. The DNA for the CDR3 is TGTGCCAGCTCACCACAAAGCGGGACGTCGGGGGAGCAGTTCTTC.

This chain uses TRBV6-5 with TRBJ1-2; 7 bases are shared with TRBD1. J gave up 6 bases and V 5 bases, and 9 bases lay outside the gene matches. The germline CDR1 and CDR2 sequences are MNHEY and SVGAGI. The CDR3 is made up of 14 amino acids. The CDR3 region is CASSSAQGVHGYTF. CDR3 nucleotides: TGTGCCAGCAGTAGCGCTCAGGGGGTCCATGGCTACACCTTC.

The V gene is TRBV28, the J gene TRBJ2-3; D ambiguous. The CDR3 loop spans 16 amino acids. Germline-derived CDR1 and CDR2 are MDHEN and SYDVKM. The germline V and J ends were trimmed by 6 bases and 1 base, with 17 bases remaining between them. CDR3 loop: CASSTASARGTDTQYF. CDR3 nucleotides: TGTGCCAGCAGCACTGCCAGCGCTCGCGGCACAGATACGCAGTATTTT.

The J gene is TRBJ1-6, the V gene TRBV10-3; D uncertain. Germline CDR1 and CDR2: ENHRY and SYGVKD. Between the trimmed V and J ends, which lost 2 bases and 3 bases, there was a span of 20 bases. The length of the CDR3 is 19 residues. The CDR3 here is CAISENNRLNLGYNSPLHF. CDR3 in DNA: TGTGCCATCAGTGAGAATAACAGATTAAACCTGGGCTATAATTCACCCCTCCACTTT.

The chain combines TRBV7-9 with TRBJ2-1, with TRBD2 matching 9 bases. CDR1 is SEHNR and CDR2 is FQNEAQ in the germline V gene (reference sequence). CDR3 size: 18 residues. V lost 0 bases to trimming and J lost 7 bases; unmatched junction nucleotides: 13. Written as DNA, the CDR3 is TGTGCCAGCAGCTTAGCGCTCGTTGTGACTAGCGGTCTAAATGAGCAGTTCTTC. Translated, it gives CASSLALVVTSGLNEQFF.

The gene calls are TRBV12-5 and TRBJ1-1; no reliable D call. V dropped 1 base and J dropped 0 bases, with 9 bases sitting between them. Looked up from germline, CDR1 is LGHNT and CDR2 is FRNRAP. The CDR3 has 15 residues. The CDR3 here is CASGLGAGLNTEAFF. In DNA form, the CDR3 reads TGTGCTAGTGGTTTGGGTGCGGGGTTGAACACTGAAGCTTTCTTT.

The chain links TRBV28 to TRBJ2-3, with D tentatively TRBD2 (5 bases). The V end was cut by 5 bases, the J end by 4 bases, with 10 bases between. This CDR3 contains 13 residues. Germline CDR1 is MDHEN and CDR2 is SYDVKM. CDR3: CASSPSIADTQYF. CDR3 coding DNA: TGTGCCAGCAGTCCTAGCATCGCAGATACGCAGTATTTT.

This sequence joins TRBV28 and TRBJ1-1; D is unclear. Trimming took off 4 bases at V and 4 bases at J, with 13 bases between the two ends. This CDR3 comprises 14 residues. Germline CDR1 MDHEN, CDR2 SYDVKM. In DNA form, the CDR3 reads TGTGCCAGCAGTTCACGACTTCTAACCACTGAAGCTTTCTTT. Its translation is CASSSRLLTTEAFF.

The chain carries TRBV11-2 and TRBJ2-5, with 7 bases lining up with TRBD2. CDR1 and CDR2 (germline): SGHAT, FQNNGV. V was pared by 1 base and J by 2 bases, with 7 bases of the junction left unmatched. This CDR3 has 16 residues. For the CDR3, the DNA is TGTGCCAGCAGCTTAGGAGCAGGGAGGGCGCAAGAGACCCAGTACTTC. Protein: CASSLGAGRAQETQYF. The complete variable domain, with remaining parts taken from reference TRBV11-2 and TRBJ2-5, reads EAGVAQSPRYKIIEKRQSVAFWCNPISGHATLYWYQQILGQGPKLLIQFQNNGVVDDSQLPKDRFSAERLKGVDSTLKIQPAKLEDSAVYLCASSLGAGRAQETQYFGPGTRLLVL.

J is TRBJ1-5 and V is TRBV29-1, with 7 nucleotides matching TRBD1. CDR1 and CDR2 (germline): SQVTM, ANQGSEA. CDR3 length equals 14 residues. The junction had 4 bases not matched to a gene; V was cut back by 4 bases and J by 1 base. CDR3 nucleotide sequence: TGCAGCGTTGGGGCAGGGGGGAGCAATCAGCCCCAGCATTTT. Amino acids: CSVGAGGSNQPQHF.

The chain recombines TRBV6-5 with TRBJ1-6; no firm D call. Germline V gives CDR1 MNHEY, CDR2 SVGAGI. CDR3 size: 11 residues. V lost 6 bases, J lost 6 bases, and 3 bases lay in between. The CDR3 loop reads CASSLNSPLHF. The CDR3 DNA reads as TGTGCCAGCAGCCTTAATTCACCCCTCCACTTT.

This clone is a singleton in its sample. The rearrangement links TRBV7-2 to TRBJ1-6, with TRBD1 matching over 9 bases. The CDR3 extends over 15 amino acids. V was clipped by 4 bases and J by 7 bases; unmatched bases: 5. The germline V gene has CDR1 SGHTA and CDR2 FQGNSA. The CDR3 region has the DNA TGTGCCAGCAGCTGGGACAGGGTGGGCAATTCACCCCTCCACTTT. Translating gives CASSWDRVGNSPLHF.

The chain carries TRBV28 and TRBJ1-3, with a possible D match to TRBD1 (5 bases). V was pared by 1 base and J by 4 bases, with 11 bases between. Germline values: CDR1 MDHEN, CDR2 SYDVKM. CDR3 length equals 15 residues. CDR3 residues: CASSLLQAAGNTIYF. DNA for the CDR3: TGTGCCAGCAGTTTATTACAGGCTGCAGGAAACACCATATATTTT.

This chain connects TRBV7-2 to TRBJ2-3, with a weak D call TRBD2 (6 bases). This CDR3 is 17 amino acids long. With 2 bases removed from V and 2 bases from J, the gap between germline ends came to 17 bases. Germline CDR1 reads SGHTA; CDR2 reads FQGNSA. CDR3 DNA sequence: TGTGCCAGCAGCTTACTGGCGGGGCCCCGGGTCACAGATACGCAGTATTTT. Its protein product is CASSLLAGPRVTDTQYF.

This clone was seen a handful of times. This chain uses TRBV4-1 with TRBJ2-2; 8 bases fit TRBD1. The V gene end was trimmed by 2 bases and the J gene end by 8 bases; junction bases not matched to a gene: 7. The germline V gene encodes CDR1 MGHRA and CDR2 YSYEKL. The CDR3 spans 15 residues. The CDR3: CASSQTQGAYGELFF. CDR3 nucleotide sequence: TGCGCCAGCAGCCAAACCCAGGGGGCGTATGGGGAGCTGTTTTTT.

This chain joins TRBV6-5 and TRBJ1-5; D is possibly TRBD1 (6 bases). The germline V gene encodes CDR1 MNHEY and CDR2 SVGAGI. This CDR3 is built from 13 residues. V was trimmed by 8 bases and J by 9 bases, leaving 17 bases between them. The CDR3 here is CASAREGVPPQHF. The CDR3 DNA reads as TGTGCCAGCGCGCGGGAGGGGGTGCCGCCCCAGCATTTT.

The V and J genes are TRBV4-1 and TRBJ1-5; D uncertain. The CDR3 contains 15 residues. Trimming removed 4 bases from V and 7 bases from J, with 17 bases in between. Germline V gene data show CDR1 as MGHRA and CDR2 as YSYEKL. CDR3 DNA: TGCGCCAGCAGCCTCTATACGGGGTCGGCCCAGCCCCAGCATTTT. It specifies CASSLYTGSAQPQHF.